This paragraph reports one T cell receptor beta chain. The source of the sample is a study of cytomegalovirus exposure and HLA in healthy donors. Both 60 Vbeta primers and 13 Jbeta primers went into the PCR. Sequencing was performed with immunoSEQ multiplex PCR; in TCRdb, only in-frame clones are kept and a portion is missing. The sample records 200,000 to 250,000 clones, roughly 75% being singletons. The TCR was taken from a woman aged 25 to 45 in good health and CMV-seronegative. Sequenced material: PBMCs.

DNA of the CDR3: TGTGCCAGCAGCAGGTCACCGGGCCTCGGGGGAGAGACCCAGTACTTC. It yields the protein CASSRSPGLGGETQYF. The chain carries TRBV5-6 and TRBJ2-5, with TRBD2 as a possible D gene (6 bases). Trimming left V 4 bases short and J 4 bases short, with 20 bases between. CDR3 length equals 16 residues. CDR1 and CDR2 from the germline V gene are SGHDT and YYEEEE.